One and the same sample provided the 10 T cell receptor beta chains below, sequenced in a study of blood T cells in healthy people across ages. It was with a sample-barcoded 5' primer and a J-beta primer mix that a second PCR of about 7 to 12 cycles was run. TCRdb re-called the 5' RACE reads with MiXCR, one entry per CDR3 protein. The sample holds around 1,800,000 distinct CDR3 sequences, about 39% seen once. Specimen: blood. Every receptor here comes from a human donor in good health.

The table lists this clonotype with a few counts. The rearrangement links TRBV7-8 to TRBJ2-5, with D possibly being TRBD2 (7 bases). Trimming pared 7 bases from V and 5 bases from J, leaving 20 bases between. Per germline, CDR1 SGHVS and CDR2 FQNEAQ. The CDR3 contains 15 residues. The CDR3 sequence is CASTQSGGLGETQYF. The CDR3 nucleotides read TGTGCCAGCACCCAGTCCGGGGGGCTAGGGGAGACCCAGTACTTC.

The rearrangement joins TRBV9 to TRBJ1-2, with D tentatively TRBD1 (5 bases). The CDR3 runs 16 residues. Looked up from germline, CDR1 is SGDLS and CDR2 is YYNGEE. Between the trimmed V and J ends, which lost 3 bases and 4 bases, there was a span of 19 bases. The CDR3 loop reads CASSDLRDFGTYGYTF. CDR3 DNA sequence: TGTGCCAGCAGCGACCTCCGGGACTTCGGGACCTATGGCTACACCTTC.

The CDR3 spells CASSLGAYKEETQYF. CDR3 in DNA: TGTGCCAGCAGCTTAGGGGCTTACAAGGAGGAGACCCAGTACTTC. This chain joins TRBV7-9 and TRBJ2-5, with D unresolved. From germline, CDR1 is SEHNR and CDR2 FQNEAQ (reference sequence). The CDR3 loop spans 15 amino acids. Trimming shortened V by 1 base and J by 5 bases, and 14 bases separated the two germline ends.

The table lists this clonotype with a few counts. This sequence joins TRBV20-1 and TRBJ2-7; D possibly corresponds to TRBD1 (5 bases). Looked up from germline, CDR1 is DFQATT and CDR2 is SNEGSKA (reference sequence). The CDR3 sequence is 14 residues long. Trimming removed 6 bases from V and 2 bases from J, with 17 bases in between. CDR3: CSAPLGKGTYEQYF. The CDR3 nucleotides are TGCAGTGCCCCCCTGGGTAAGGGGACCTACGAGCAGTACTTC.

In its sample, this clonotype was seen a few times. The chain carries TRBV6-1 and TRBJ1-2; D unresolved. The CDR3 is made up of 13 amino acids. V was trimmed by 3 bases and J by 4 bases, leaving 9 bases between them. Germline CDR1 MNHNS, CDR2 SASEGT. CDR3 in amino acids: CASSDTALYGYTF. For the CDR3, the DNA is TGTGCCAGCAGTGATACCGCGCTCTATGGCTACACCTTC.

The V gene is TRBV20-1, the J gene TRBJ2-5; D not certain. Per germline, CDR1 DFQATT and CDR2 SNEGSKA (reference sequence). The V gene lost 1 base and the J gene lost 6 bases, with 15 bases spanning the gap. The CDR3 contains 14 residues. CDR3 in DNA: TGCAGTGCTAGAGCCGATCGATATGGACAGACCCAGTACTTC. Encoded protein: CSARADRYGQTQYF.

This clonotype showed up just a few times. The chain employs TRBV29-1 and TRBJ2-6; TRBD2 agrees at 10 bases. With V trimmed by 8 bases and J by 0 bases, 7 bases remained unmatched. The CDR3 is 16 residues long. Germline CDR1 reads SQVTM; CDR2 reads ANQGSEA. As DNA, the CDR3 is TGCAGCTCGTCGGGACTAGCGAGCTCTGGGGCCAACGTCCTGACTTTC. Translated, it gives CSSSGLASSGANVLTF.

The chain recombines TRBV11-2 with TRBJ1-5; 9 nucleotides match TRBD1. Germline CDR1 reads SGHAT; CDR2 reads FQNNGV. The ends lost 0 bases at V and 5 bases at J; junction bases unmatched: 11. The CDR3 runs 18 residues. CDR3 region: CASSLDPRAGQGYQPQHF. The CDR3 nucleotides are TGTGCCAGCAGCTTAGATCCAAGGGCGGGACAGGGATATCAGCCCCAGCATTTT. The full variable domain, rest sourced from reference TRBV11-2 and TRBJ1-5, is EAGVAQSPRYKIIEKRQSVAFWCNPISGHATLYWYQQILGQGPKLLIQFQNNGVVDDSQLPKDRFSAERLKGVDSTLKIQPAKLEDSAVYLCASSLDPRAGQGYQPQHFGDGTRLSIL.

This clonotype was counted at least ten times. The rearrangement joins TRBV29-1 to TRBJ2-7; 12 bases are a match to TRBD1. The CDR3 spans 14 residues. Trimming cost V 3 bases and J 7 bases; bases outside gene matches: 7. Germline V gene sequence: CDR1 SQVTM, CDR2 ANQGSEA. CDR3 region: CSVDRDRGLREQYF. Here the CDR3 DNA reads TGCAGCGTTGACAGGGACAGGGGGCTTCGGGAGCAGTACTTC.

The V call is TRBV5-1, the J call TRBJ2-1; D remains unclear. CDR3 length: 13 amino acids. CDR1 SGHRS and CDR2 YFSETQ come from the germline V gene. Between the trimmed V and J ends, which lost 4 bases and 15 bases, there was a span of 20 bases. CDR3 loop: CASSPDPRSSWFF. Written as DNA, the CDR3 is TGCGCCAGCAGCCCCGACCCCCGGTCGTCTTGGTTCTTC.